This T cell receptor beta chain emerged from a study of T cell repertoires in cytomegalovirus infection (dated by TCRdb to the late 2010s). At the level of the whole study: The peptide stimulations were aimed at well-studied HLA-B-restricted epitopes as well as recently identified HLA-C-restricted CMV epitopes, whose presentation resists viral immunomodulation. Donor HLA type was relevant to the analysis, as public TCR beta signatures indicated carriage of CMV infection together with the matching HLA type.

In the paper's terms, the treatment or condition label means: in vitro stimulation with specific CMV peptide epitopes to enrich CMV-specific T cells. A word on this clonotype: Its antigen is unknown. Base quality data are lacking; no much larger clone is found one base away.

The listed sequencing device is Illumina HiSeq 1500. Using fastp at Q25 and MiXCR, TCRdb reprocessed the public reads and kept productive beta chains. Each CDR3 protein gets just one entry, which takes the most common genes and DNA from the rows behind it. For this sample the table gives 45,000 to 65,000 distinct CDR3 sequences, of which about 20% were detected only once. The ten largest clones take up around four fifths of the sample. Here is what the overall study found, with its caveats: In both this cohort and an independent cohort of 352 donors, the cumulative frequency of public TCR beta family members distinguished carriers of CMV infection plus the relevant HLA type. In the ex vivo response, HLA-C-restricted CMV-specific TCR beta clonotypes were dominant, and in two of eight donors the single most frequent clonotype came from this HLA-C-restricted group.

The sample in question was CD8+ T cells from cultured PBMCs, obtained from culture after CMV antigen stimulation. The origin of this receptor is a human donor in good health (CMV status not recorded). Some clones in this sample may be carry-over from other donors' samples.

The CDR3: CASSRTDLNTGELFF. The DNA sequence is TGTGCCAGCAGCAGGACCGACTTAAACACCGGGGAGCTGTTTTTT. The sequence links TRBV7-9 to TRBJ2-2; the D gene remains uncertain. Based on the germline V gene (reference sequence), the CDR1 and CDR2 sequences are SEHNR and FQNEAQ. V loses 5 bases, J loses 2 bases, and the germline ends lie 12 bases apart. The cysteine opens and the phenylalanine closes a CDR3 of 15 amino acids. The DNA shown is the 45-base CDR3, in frame from base 1.